A selection of T cell receptor beta chains follows, all from one sample in a study of blood T cell repertoires in COVID-19. Some clones are missing from TCRdb's copy, which holds only in-frame ones; the method was immunoSEQ multiplex PCR. The sample carries about 50,000 clones, around four fifths recorded once. What was sequenced was peripheral blood. The receptor set was obtained from a human donor in a cohort sampled during active COVID-19. The CDR3 runs from the conserved cysteine through the conserved F or W. D genes are given only for firm matches. Where a row states a size, it is once, few, many or the class of an expanded clone; other rows omit it.

>TRBV7-9|-|TRBD1|TRBJ2-7
TGTGCCAGCAGCTTAAGTCGGCTCCGGGACAGGGTCTTGTGGGAGCAGTACTTC
CASSLSRLRDRVLWEQYF
>TRBV20-1|-|TRBD2|TRBJ2-7
TGCAGTGCTAGTAGGGAGCGGGGGTCCGAGCAGTACTTC
CSASRERGSEQYF
>TRBV2|-|TRBD2|TRBJ2-3
TGTGCCAGCAGCGTAGCGGGGGGCTCTACAGGAGATACGCAGTATTTT
CASSVAGGSTGDTQYF
>TRBV9|few|TRBD2|TRBJ2-3
TGTGCCAGCAGCGTTCTAGCGGGGGCCACAGATACGCAGTATTTT
CASSVLAGATDTQYF
>TRBV7-9|-|TRBD1|TRBJ1-6
TGTGCCAGCAGCTCGGGACAGGGGGATTCACCCCTCCACTTT
CASSSGQGDSPLHF
>TRBV29-1|-|TRBD2|TRBJ2-1
TGCAGCGTTCAAGCGGGGAGCTCCTACAATGAGCAGTTCTTC
CSVQAGSSYNEQFF
>TRBV2|-|TRBD2|TRBJ2-5
TGTGCCAGCAGGCCCGGGGGGGGCCTAGGCCAAGAGACCCAGTACTTC
CASRPGGGLGQETQYF
>TRBV5-1|-|-|TRBJ1-3
TGCGCCAGCAGGACAACCGGGACTCCTGGAAACACCATATATTTT
CASRTTGTPGNTIYF
>TRBV28|-|TRBD1|TRBJ1-6
TGTGCCAGCAGTCCTATTCGACAGGGCGTCAATTCACCCCTCCACTTT
CASSPIRQGVNSPLHF
>TRBV5-6|-|TRBD1|TRBJ2-2
TGTGCCAGCAGCGTGGGACCGGGACAGGGCCTCGAGCTGTTTTTT
CASSVGPGQGLELFF
>TRBV5-4|-|-|TRBJ1-2
TGTGCCAGCACCCAATCGACGGGTCTTCAGATGAACTATGGCTACACCTTC
CASTQSTGLQMNYGYTF
>TRBV5-1|few|TRBD1|TRBJ1-6
TGCGCCAGCAGCCAAGCGCCCCAGGGGGGCGGCTCACCCCTCCACTTT
CASSQAPQGGGSPLHF
>TRBV21-1|once|-|TRBJ2-6
TGTGCCACCGGGGACAGGGTAAGGTCTGGGGCCAACGTCCTGACTTTC
CATGDRVRSGANVLTF
>TRBV28|-|-|TRBJ1-2
TGTGCCAGCAGTTTGGCCAGGGCTCTCTATGGCTACACCTTC
CASSLARALYGYTF
>TRBV6-4|few|-|TRBJ2-1
TGTGCCAGCAGTGACTTGAGACAACCCAATGAGCAGTTCTTC
CASSDLRQPNEQFF
>TRBV6-5|-|-|TRBJ2-7
TGTGCCAGCAGTTACTCCGGGATCAGAGGCTCCTACGAGCAGTACTTC
CASSYSGIRGSYEQYF
>TRBV18|-|TRBD1|TRBJ1-2
TGTGCCAGCTCACCCTCGGACAGGGACGGCTACACCTTC
CASSPSDRDGYTF
>TRBV4-1|once|-|TRBJ1-2
TGCGCCAGCAGCCAAAGTACGGAGTTACGGTATGGCTACACCTTC
CASSQSTELRYGYTF
>TRBV11-2|-|TRBD1|TRBJ1-3
TGTGCCAGCAGCTTCGGACAGGGGGCCTCGGGAAACACCATATATTTT
CASSFGQGASGNTIYF
>TRBV7-9|few|TRBD2|TRBJ2-7
TGTGCCAGCAGCCACAGCGGGGGGACCTACGAGCAGTACTTC
CASSHSGGTYEQYF
>TRBV19|-|-|TRBJ1-2
TGTGCCAGTAGTATTGGAGGACCCGTTGGTGGCTACACCTTC
CASSIGGPVGGYTF
>TRBV6-5|once|-|TRBJ1-6
TGTGCCAGCAGACCCCAGGGGATCGCGTCACCCCTCCACTTT
CASRPQGIASPLHF
>TRBV2|-|-|TRBJ2-3
TGTGCCAGCAGCTTCGGGAGCCTGGGAGATACGCAGTATTTT
CASSFGSLGDTQYF
>TRBV5-4|-|-|TRBJ2-1
TGTGCCAGCAGCTTCGAGCCAATCGGTGCCAATGAGCAGTTCTTC
CASSFEPIGANEQFF
>TRBV6-1|once|TRBD2|TRBJ2-3
TGTGCCAGCAGTGTCTCCGGGGGGGTGGTCACAGATACGCAGTATTTT
CASSVSGGVVTDTQYF
>TRBV11-2|-|-|TRBJ2-7
TGTGCCAGCAGCTGGGGCCCGGAAATTGGCTACGAGCAGTACTTC
CASSWGPEIGYEQYF
>TRBV4-2|-|TRBD2|TRBJ2-3
TGTGCCAGCAGCCAAGGGACTAGCGGGGGGGCCCTTGGCACAGATACGCAGTATTTT
CASSQGTSGGALGTDTQYF
>TRBV25-1|-|-|TRBJ2-7
TGTGCCAGCAGTCCCCGGTTGGGGGGTTACGAGCAGTACTTC
CASSPRLGGYEQYF
>TRBV30|-|TRBD2|TRBJ2-3
TGTGCCTGGGGGCGGGGGGTCAGCACAGATACGCAGTATTTT
CAWGRGVSTDTQYF
>TRBV29-1|-|-|TRBJ2-4
TGCAGCGTTGAAGAAGGACATCCTCTAGCCAAAAACATTCAGTACTTC
CSVEEGHPLAKNIQYF
>TRBV5-4|-|-|TRBJ2-6
TGTGCCAGCAGCTCCTCTTCCGGCGTCCTGACTTTC
CASSSSSGVLTF
>TRBV6-7|-|TRBD1|TRBJ2-6
TGTGCCAGCAGTTACAATGGTACTCCGGGACAGGGTACCCCTGGGGCCAACGTCCTGACTTTC
CASSYNGTPGQGTPGANVLTF
>TRBV3-1/TRBV3-2|-|-|TRBJ1-1
TGTGCCAGCAGCACGGGGGGCAGGAACACTGAAGCTTTCTTT
CASSTGGRNTEAFF
>TRBV12-5|-|-|TRBJ1-1
TGTGCTAGTGGTTTGGTACACAGGGTGGGTGTGGGCACTGAAGCTTTCTTT
CASGLVHRVGVGTEAFF
>TRBV18|-|-|TRBJ2-7
TGTGCCAGCTCACTAAGTGGGGGCAAATACGAGCAGTACTTC
CASSLSGGKYEQYF
>TRBV5-4|-|TRBD2|TRBJ2-3
TGTGCCAGCAGCTTGGGGCGGGGGGGGCCAGGTTCTCCGCAGTATTTT
CASSLGRGGPGSPQYF
>TRBV6-5|-|-|TRBJ2-7
TGTGCCAGCAGTCCTCACAAAGACAGTCCACATGTCTTC
CASSPHKDSPHVF
>TRBV7-9|many|-|TRBJ1-2
TGTGCCAGTTCGACAGAGAACTATGGCTACACCTTC
CASSTENYGYTF
>TRBV6-6|-|-|TRBJ1-4
TGTGCCAGCAGTCGCCAGCAGGGGCCCTCGGCCCAAGGTGAAAAACTGTTTTTT
CASSRQQGPSAQGEKLFF
>TRBV6-5|-|-|TRBJ1-3
TGTGCCAGCAGTTACTCAGGGAGGTCTGGAAACACCATATATTTT
CASSYSGRSGNTIYF
>TRBV7-2|-|TRBD1|TRBJ2-7
TGTGCCAGCAGCTTATCGGGACAGCTATACGAGCAGTACTTC
CASSLSGQLYEQYF
>TRBV2|-|TRBD1|TRBJ2-1
TGTGCCAGCAGTGACGGGACAGGGGTTGTTGAGCAGTTCTTC
CASSDGTGVVEQFF
>TRBV9|-|-|TRBJ2-2
TGTGCCAGCAGCCCAAACAGTACCGGGGAGCTGTTTTTT
CASSPNSTGELFF
>TRBV11-2|once|TRBD2|TRBJ2-7
TGTGCCAGCAGCCCTGTATCGCGAAAGCGGGGGAGCTCCTACGAGCAGTACTTC
CASSPVSRKRGSSYEQYF
>TRBV11-2|-|TRBD2|TRBJ2-1
TGTGCCAGCAGCTTAGATTTCTGGGAGCGGGGGGGCCTTGCGCAGTTCTTC
CASSLDFWERGGLAQFF
>TRBV6-5|-|TRBD1|TRBJ2-5
TGTGCCAGCAATTCCCAGGGGGTGTGGGGGACCCAGTACTTC
CASNSQGVWGTQYF
>TRBV29-1|few|TRBD1|TRBJ2-7
TGCAGCGTTGGCTCCGGGACAGGGACCTACGAGCAGTACTTC
CSVGSGTGTYEQYF
>TRBV15|-|-|TRBJ2-5
TGTGCCACCAGCAGAGATGTCGCCCAGAAGACCCAGTACTTC
CATSRDVAQKTQYF
>TRBV18|-|-|TRBJ1-4
TGTGCCAGCTCACCGACACCAACTAATGAAAAACTGTTTTTT
CASSPTPTNEKLFF
>TRBV19|-|TRBD1|TRBJ1-5
TGTGCCAGTAGTACGGAATTAGGACAGGGACATAGCAATCAGCCCCAGCATTTT
CASSTELGQGHSNQPQHF
>TRBV18|-|-|TRBJ2-7
TGTGCCAGCTCACCCCGGGGGTTGGGGACCTACGAGCAGTACTTC
CASSPRGLGTYEQYF
>TRBV30|-|-|TRBJ2-2
TGTGCCTGGATAACAGGGAGCGGGGAGCTGTTTTTT
CAWITGSGELFF
>TRBV6-5|-|TRBD1|TRBJ1-2
TGTGCCAGCACCAGGGACAGGGAATATGGCTACACCTTC
CASTRDREYGYTF
>TRBV24-1|-|TRBD2|TRBJ2-1
TGTGCCACCGCGGGACTAGCAGATGAGCAGTTCTTC
CATAGLADEQFF
>TRBV5-1|-|-|TRBJ2-4
TGCGCCAGCACGGAGGGGACGGTAGCCAAAAACATTCAGTACTTC
CASTEGTVAKNIQYF
>TRBV5-6|-|TRBD1|TRBJ1-6
TGTGCCAGCAGCGTAACCGGGACAGGGGATTCACCCCTCCACTTT
CASSVTGTGDSPLHF
>TRBV29-1|-|TRBD2|TRBJ2-1
TGCAGCACCCAGCGGGGGGGCCTTAATGAGCAGTTCTTC
CSTQRGGLNEQFF
>TRBV7-2|-|-|TRBJ1-5
TGTGCCAGCAGCTTAGACGGGGGGTACGGTCAGCCCCAGCATTTT
CASSLDGGYGQPQHF
>TRBV28|-|-|TRBJ1-3
TGTGCCAGCGTCAAAAACACCATATATTTT
CASVKNTIYF